Listed below are T cell receptor beta chains from one sample, sequenced in a study of OX40 agonist ivuxolimab in advanced cancers. The repertoire was sequenced with immunoSEQ multiplex PCR; TCRdb's copy has only in-frame clones and lacks some. The sample yields more than 40,000 clones, around nine tenths seen once. Here the sequenced sample was CD4+ or CD8+ T cells sorted from blood, taken in a trial of the OX40 agonist ivuxolimab. The receptors shown here come from an adult with an advanced solid tumor such as melanoma, head and neck, liver or kidney cancer. Both conserved end residues are part of each CDR3. A D gene is named only where the DNA matches it firmly. Clone size, where shown, is once, few, many, or a class for clones that have expanded.

>TRBJ2-3|TRBV4-2|.|.
CATQDGGATDTQYF
TGTGCCACCCAAGATGGGGGGGCTACAGATACGCAGTATTTT
>TRBJ1-5|TRBV15|.|.
CATSRGSWTDISPQHF
TGTGCCACCAGCAGAGGAAGTTGGACAGACATATCGCCCCAGCATTTT
>TRBJ1-3|TRBV27|once|.
CASSLAPGPQLSGNTIYF
TGTGCCAGCAGCCTAGCCCCCGGGCCCCAGCTCTCTGGAAACACCATATATTTT
>TRBJ2-3|TRBV15|few|TRBD1
CATSGTAVRVGTDTQYF
TGTGCCACCTCCGGGACAGCCGTGCGGGTTGGCACAGATACGCAGTATTTT
>TRBJ2-1|TRBV9|.|.
CASAQGEAGVDNEQFF
TGTGCCAGCGCACAGGGGGAGGCGGGGGTGGACAATGAGCAGTTCTTC
>TRBJ1-5|TRBV11-2|.|.
CASSLEAGNQPQHF
TGTGCCAGCAGCTTAGAGGCGGGCAATCAGCCCCAGCATTTT
>TRBJ1-1|TRBV6-5|.|TRBD1
CASGLQGQGATEAFF
TGTGCCAGCGGGCTTCAGGGACAGGGGGCGACTGAAGCTTTCTTT
>TRBJ2-5|TRBV7-9|.|TRBD1
CASSSDRGQETQYF
TGTGCCAGCAGCTCGGACAGGGGCCAAGAGACCCAGTACTTC
>TRBJ2-1|TRBV9|.|TRBD2
CASSEGTSGWNEQFF
TGTGCCAGCAGCGAGGGGACTAGCGGCTGGAATGAGCAGTTCTTC
>TRBJ1-2|TRBV30|few|.
CAWSTGSGSYTF
TGTGCCTGGTCTACAGGGTCCGGCTCCTACACCTTC
>TRBJ1-2|TRBV7-9|.|.
CASSQVIMGENYGYTF
TGTGCCAGCAGCCAAGTGATCATGGGGGAAAACTATGGCTACACCTTC
>TRBJ1-1|TRBV9|.|.
CASSEGAVNTNTEAFF
TGTGCCAGCAGCGAAGGGGCAGTTAATACGAACACTGAAGCTTTCTTT
>TRBJ2-3|TRBV10-2|few|.
CASSGGRWTTDTQYF
TGCGCCAGCAGTGGGGGCAGGTGGACCACAGATACGCAGTATTTT
>TRBJ1-1|TRBV5-6|few|.
CASSFETEGPEAFF
TGTGCCAGCAGCTTTGAGACAGAGGGACCTGAAGCTTTCTTT
>TRBJ2-7|TRBV7-3|.|TRBD1
CASRTTLRRGQGFDEQYF
TGTGCCAGCAGGACCACACTACGAAGGGGACAGGGCTTTGACGAGCAGTACTTC
>TRBJ2-2|TRBV7-6|once|.
CASSLAYGELFF
TGTGCCAGCAGCTTAGCTTACGGGGAGCTGTTTTTT
>TRBJ2-2|TRBV13|.|TRBD1
CASSSTGTASDTGELFF
TGTGCCAGCAGCTCGACCGGGACAGCAAGCGACACCGGGGAGCTGTTTTTT
>TRBJ2-7|TRBV7-9|.|.
CADAMVGVDEQYF
TGTGCCGACGCGATGGTTGGGGTGGACGAGCAGTACTTC
>TRBJ2-7|TRBV9|.|.
CASSVEGVGPYEQYF
TGTGCCAGCAGCGTAGAAGGTGTGGGGCCATACGAGCAGTACTTC
>TRBJ1-2|TRBV10-2|.|.
CASSDSVLDGYTF
TGCGCCAGCAGTGATAGTGTTTTGGATGGCTACACCTTC
>TRBJ2-1|TRBV4-1|.|.
CASSQDSVYYNEQFF
TGCGCCAGCAGCCAAGATAGCGTGTACTACAATGAGCAGTTCTTC
>TRBJ1-5|TRBV4-2|.|.
CASSQAWGNQPQHF
TGTGCCAGCAGCCAAGCATGGGGCAATCAGCCCCAGCATTTT